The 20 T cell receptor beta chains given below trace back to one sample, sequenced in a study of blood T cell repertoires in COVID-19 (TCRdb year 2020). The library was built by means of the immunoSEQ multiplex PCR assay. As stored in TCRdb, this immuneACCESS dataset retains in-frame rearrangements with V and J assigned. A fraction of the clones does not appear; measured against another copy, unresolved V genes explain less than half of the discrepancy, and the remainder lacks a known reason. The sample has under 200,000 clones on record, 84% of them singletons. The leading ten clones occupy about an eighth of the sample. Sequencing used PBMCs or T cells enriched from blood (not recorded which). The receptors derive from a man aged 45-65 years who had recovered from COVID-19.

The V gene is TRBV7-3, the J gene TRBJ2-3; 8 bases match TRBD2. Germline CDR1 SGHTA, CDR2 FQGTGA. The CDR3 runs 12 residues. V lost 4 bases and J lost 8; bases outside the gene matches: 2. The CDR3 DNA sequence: TGTGCCAGCAGCTACGGGGGGGGTACGCAGTATTTT. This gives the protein CASSYGGGTQYF.

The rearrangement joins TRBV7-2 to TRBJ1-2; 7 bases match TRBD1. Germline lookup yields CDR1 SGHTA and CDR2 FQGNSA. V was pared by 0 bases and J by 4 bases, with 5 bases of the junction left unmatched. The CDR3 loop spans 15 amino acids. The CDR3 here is CASSLAWTGPYGYTF. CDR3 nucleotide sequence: TGTGCCAGCAGCTTAGCGTGGACAGGTCCCTATGGCTACACCTTC.

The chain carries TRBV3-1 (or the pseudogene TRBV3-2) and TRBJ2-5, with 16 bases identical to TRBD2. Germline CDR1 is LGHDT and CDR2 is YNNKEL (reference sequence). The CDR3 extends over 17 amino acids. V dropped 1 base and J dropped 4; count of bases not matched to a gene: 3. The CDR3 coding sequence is TGTGCCAGCAGCCAAGCCGGGACTAGCGGGGGGGGAGAGACCCAGTACTTC. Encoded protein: CASSQAGTSGGGETQYF.

The CDR3 bases are TGTGCCAGTAGTAGAGGGACAGGTTATAGCAATCAGCCCCAGCATTTT. Its protein product is CASSRGTGYSNQPQHF. The chain couples TRBV19 to TRBJ1-5, with 8 bases matching TRBD1. Germline loops: CDR1 LNHDA, CDR2 SQIVND (reference sequence). The junction had 5 bases not matched to a gene; V was cut back by 4 bases and J by 0 bases. CDR3 length: 16 amino acids.

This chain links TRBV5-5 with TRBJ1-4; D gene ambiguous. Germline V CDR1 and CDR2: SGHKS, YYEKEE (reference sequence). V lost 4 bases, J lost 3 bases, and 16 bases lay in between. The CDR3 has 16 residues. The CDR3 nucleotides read TGTGCCAGCAGCCCTCGTAGCACAACTTCTAATGAAAAACTGTTTTTT. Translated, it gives CASSPRSTTSNEKLFF. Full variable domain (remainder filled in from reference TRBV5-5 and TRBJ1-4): DAGVTQSPTHLIKTRGQQVTLRCSPISGHKSVSWYQQVLGQGPQFIFQYYEKEERGRGNFPDRFSARQFPNYSSELNVNALLLGDSALYLCASSPRSTTSNEKLFFGSGTQLSVL.

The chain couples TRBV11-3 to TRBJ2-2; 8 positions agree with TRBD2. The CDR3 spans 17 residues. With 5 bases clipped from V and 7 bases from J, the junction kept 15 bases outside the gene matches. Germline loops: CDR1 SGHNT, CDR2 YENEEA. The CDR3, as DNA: TGTGCCAGCAGCCCCGGCGACGAGCGGGGGCTCATCGGGGAGCTGTTTTTT. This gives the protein CASSPGDERGLIGELFF.

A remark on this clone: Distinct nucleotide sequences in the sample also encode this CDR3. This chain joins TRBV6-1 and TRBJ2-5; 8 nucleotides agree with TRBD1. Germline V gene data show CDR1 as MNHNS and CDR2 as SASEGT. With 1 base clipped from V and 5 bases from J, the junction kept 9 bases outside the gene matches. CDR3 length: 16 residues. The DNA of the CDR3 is TGTGCCAGCAGTGAAGGGACAGGGTTCAGAGGGGAGACCCAGTACTTC. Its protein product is CASSEGTGFRGETQYF.

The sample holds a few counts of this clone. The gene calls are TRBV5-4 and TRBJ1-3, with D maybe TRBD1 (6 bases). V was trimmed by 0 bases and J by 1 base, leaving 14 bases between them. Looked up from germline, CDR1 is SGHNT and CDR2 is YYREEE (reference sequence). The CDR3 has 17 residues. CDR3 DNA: TGTGCCAGCAGCTTGGCGGGGGGCAGGGGTTCTGGAAACACCATATATTTT. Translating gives CASSLAGGRGSGNTIYF.

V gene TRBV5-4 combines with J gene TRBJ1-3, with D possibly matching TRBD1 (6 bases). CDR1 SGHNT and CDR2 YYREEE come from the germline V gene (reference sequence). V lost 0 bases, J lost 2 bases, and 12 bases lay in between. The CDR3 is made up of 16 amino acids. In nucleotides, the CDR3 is TGTGCCAGCAGCTTGGACGGTGGGACAACTGGAAACACCATATATTTT. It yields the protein CASSLDGGTTGNTIYF.

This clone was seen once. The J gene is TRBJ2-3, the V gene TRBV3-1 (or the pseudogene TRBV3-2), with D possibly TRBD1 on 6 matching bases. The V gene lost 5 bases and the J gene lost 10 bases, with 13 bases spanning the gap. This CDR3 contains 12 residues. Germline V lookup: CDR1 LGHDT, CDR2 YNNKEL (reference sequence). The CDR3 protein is CASSILRGPQYF. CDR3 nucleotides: TGTGCCAGCAGCATCCTCAGGGGCCCGCAGTATTTT.

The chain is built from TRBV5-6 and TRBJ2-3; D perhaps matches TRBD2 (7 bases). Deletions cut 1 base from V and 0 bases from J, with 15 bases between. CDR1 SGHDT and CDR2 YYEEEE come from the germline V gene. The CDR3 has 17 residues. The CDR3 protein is CASSLRLGGPSTDTQYF. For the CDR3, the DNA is TGTGCCAGCAGCTTGCGTCTCGGGGGGCCAAGCACAGATACGCAGTATTTT.

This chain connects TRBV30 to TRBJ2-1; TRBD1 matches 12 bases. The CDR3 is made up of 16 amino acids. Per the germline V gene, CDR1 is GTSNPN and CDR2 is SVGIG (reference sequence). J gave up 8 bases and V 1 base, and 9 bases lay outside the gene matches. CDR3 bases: TGTGCCTGGAGTGATACCGGGACAGGGGGCGTCGATGAGCAGTTCTTC. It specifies CAWSDTGTGGVDEQFF.

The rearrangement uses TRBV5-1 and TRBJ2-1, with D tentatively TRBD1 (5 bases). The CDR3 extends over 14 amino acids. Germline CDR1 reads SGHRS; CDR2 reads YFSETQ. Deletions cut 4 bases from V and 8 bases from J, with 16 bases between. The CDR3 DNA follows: TGCGCCAGCAGCCCCGGTGGTAGCAGGGATGAGCAGTTCTTC. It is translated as CASSPGGSRDEQFF. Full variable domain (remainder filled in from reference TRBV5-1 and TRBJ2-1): KAGVTQTPRYLIKTRGQQVTLSCSPISGHRSVSWYQQTPGQGLQFLFEYFSETQRNKGNFPGRFSGRQFSNSRSEMNVSTLELGDSALYLCASSPGGSRDEQFFGPGTRLTVL.

In nucleotides, the CDR3 is TGTGCCATCGCCCGGGACACCCTTAACTATGGCTACACCTTC. Translated: CAIARDTLNYGYTF. This chain links TRBV6-5 with TRBJ1-2; maybe TRBD1 (6 bases). V lost 10 bases and J 1 base, leaving 16 bases between the germline ends. The germline V gene encodes CDR1 MNHEY and CDR2 SVGAGI. This CDR3 comprises 14 residues.

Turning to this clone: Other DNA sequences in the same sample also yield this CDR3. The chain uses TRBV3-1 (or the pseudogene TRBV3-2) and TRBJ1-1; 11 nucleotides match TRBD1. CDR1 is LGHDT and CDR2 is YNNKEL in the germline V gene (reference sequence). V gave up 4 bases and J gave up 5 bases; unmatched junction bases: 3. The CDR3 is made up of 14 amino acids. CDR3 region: CASSLGTGGTEAFF. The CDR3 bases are TGTGCCAGCAGCCTTGGGACAGGGGGAACTGAAGCTTTCTTT.

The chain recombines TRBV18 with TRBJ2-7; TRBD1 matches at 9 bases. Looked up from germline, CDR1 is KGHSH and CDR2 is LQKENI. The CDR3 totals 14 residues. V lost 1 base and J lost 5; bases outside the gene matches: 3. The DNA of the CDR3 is TGTGCCAGCTCACCACGGGACAGGGCCCACGAGCAGTACTTC. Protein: CASSPRDRAHEQYF.

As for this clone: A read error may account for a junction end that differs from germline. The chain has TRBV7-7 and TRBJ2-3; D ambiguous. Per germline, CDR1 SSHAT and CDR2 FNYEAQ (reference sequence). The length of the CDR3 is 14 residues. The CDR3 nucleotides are TGTGCTAGCAGCCGGTCGTCCAGCACAGATACGCAGTATTTT. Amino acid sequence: CASSRSSSTDTQYF. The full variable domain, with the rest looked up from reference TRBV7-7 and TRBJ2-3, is GAGVSQSPRYKVTKRGQDVTLRCDPISSHATLYWYQQALGQGPEFLTYFNYEAQPDKSGLPSDRFSAERPEGSISTLTIQRTEQRDSAMYRCASSRSSSTDTQYFGPGTRLTVL.

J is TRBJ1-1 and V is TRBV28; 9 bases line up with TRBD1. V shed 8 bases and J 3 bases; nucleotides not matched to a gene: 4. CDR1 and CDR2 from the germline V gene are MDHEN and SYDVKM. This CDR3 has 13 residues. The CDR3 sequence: CASLGQGYTEAFF. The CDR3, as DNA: TGTGCCAGCCTGGGACAGGGCTACACTGAAGCTTTCTTT.

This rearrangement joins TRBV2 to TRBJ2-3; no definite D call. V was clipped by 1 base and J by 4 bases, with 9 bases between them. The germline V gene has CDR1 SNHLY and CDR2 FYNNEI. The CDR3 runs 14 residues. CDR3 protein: CASSEERLADTQYF. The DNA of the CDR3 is TGTGCCAGCAGTGAAGAACGGCTAGCAGATACGCAGTATTTT.

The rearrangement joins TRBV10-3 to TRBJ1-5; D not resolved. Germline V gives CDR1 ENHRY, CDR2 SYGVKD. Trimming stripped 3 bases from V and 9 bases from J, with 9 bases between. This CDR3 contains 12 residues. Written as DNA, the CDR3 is TGTGCCATCAGTGAATCCCCCGGGCCCCAGCATTTT. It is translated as CAISESPGPQHF.